This T cell receptor (beta chain) emerged from a study of T cells after yellow fever vaccination (dated by TCRdb to between 2017 and 2020). Describing the broader study: The SMART-Seq v4 Ultra Low Input RNA kit was used to prepare libraries from fractions with low cell numbers. Bulk PBMC replicates and cell subsets were isolated from blood drawn at multiple timepoints before and after both primary and secondary immunization. The cohort comprised two healthy male donors, one aged 18 to 30 and one aged 30 to 40 years. Bulk TCR alpha and beta repertoires were sequenced longitudinally to track T-cell clones before and after primary and booster YFV17D yellow fever vaccination.

There are a few counts of this clonotype. The antigen it recognizes is unknown. Base qualities are not at hand, and no much larger clone is one base apart. Synthesis of TCR cDNA relied on 5'RACE template switching, a step that introduced a universal primer site along with unique molecular identifiers. Priming for cDNA synthesis came from both the TCR alpha and TCR beta constant segments. Libraries were amplified in two PCR steps, with sample barcodes and sequencing adapters added in the second step. Sequencing of the libraries was done on either Illumina HiSeq 2500 (2x100 bp) or NovaSeq (2x150 bp). As for the authors' bioinformatics: MIGEC handled demultiplexing of reads and collapsing into UMI consensus sequences, while MiXCR performed V(D)J alignment. Clonotypes responding to the vaccine were identified with edgeR on replicate PBMC samples, with the criteria of FDR below 0.01 and a log2 fold change above 5 up to day 15. Each bulk clonotype was labeled CD4 or CD8 based on which sequenced repertoire, CD4 or CD8, contained the clonotype at higher abundance. The public reads were quality trimmed at Q25 with fastp and then assembled into clones with MiXCR by TCRdb, keeping productive beta chains. Rows merge per CDR3 protein into single entries with the most common DNA and genes. The V and J calls here are based on TCRdb, not the publication. Across this sample there are nearly 550,000 distinct CDR3 sequences, with about 19% seen only once. Over 11% of the sample is taken by the ten largest.

What the treatment or condition label conveys for this sample: live attenuated yellow fever vaccine strain. Two biological replicates of bulk PBMCs were collected at each blood-draw timepoint. PBMCs were isolated from peripheral blood using a standard Ficoll-Paque protocol. TriZol was used to extract RNA from bulk PBMCs, CD4 and CD8 fractions, and dextramer-positive and dextramer-negative fractions. From the cysteine up to the phenylalanine, the CDR3 has a length of 11 residues. This entry keeps only the CDR3 DNA: 33 bases, framed from base 1. The trim is 6 bases for V and 4 bases for J, with a gap of 6 bases between the germline ends. The germline V gene provides CDR1 MDHEN and CDR2 SYDVKM. What the work shows at the level of the full study, not this receptor alone: Compared with the primary T-cell response, the secondary T-cell response was faster but weaker, reaching its peak on day 5 rather than on day 15. A small fraction of clonotypes appeared in both the CD4 and CD8 compartments, likely as a result of convergent recombination. Only a couple of donors were included in the study, so the extent to which the findings can be generalized is limited. FACS-sorted repertoires could contain abundant contaminating clonotypes from the bulk population, so computational filtering was required. After the booster, most of the clones that had expanded following primary vaccination were detected again (almost 98% of CD4 and 88% of CD8), which suggests that memory was broadly maintained.

The source is a man younger than 40 who received the YFV17D yellow fever vaccine. The sequence links TRBV28 to TRBJ1-1; a weak D assignment points to TRBD1 (6 bases agree). Material: PBMCs, obtained 15 days after the yellow fever booster vaccination. This receptor has the CDR3 CASRQGTEAFF. The DNA sequence follows: TGTGCCAGCAGACAGGGCACTGAAGCTTTCTTT.